This T cell receptor (beta chain) was observed in a study of shared clonotypes between healthy human individuals. Comment on this clone: It is likely a read error: a sequence one base away is far more abundant. This specimen includes other DNA sequences encoding the same CDR3.

Germline loops: CDR1 SQVTM, CDR2 ANQGSEA. Trimming removed 4 bases at V and 4 bases at J, with 7 bases between. CDR3 length equals 11 residues. Sequencing was performed with immunoSEQ multiplex PCR; in TCRdb, only in-frame clones are kept and a portion is missing. The sample holds about 490,000 clones, 76% seen once. The sequenced sample was PBMCs. This TCR was sampled from a woman aged 40 to 50 in good health. Some clones in this sample may be carry-over from other donors' samples. V usage is TRBV29-1 and J usage is TRBJ1-1; D gene ambiguous. CDR3 nucleotides: TGCAGCGTTGCACGAGGCACTGAAGCTTTCTTT. Protein sequence: CSVARGTEAFF.